This T cell receptor (beta chain) was identified during a study of T cell responses to AZD1222 COVID-19 vaccine. Overall study results and limits: Rises in breadth and depth of Spike-specific TCRs came after two AZD1222 doses. Clonal diversity was possibly underestimated, and the donors were mostly white British, with more females. There were repertoire samples only from the period after the peak T cell response.

This clone was picked up a small number of times. Its matching antigen is unknown. Sequencing used immunoSEQ multiplex PCR; TCRdb keeps in-frame clones, though not all of them. The sample has under 150,000 clones; around nine tenths are singletons. V was trimmed by 4 bases and J by 0 bases, leaving 13 bases between them. The CDR3 loop spans 16 amino acids. Per the germline V gene, CDR1 is MNHEY and CDR2 is SMNVEV (reference sequence). Sample: peripheral blood, taken on day 0 of AZD1222 vaccination. The sequence was collected from an adult in good health. This chain connects TRBV27 to TRBJ2-1, with D perhaps TRBD2 (6 bases). This CDR3 reads CASSSYGRSSYNEQFF. The DNA for the CDR3 is TGTGCCAGCAGTTCCTACGGGAGAAGCTCCTACAATGAGCAGTTCTTC.